Below, 26 T cell receptor beta chains from the same sample are listed, as sequenced in a study of OX40 agonist ivuxolimab in advanced cancers. TCRdb's table, derived via immunoSEQ multiplex PCR, lists solely in-frame clones and lacks some. The sample includes 25,000 to 30,000 clones, 90% of them seen just once. Sequences were derived from CD4+ or CD8+ T cells sorted from blood, sampled in a trial of the OX40 agonist ivuxolimab. These receptors were taken from an adult with an advanced solid tumor such as melanoma, head and neck, liver or kidney cancer.

The chain has TRBV15 and TRBJ2-2; D tentatively fits TRBD1 or TRBD2 (6 bases each). With 5 bases removed from V and 1 base from J, the gap between germline ends came to 8 bases. Germline V lookup: CDR1 LNHNV, CDR2 YYDKDF (reference sequence). The CDR3 has 14 residues. CDR3 nucleotides: TGTGCCACCAGCGAGGGGGGGAACACCGGGGAGCTGTTTTTT. This sequence encodes CATSEGGNTGELFF.

V usage is TRBV21-1 and J usage is TRBJ2-2; the table assigns TRBD2, which was not confirmed against the DNA. TRBV21-1 is tagged as a pseudogene. The CDR3 runs 16 residues. CDR3: CASSYPRAPNTGELFF. CDR3 bases: TGTGCCAGCAGCTACCCGCGGGCCCCAAACACCGGGGAGCTGTTTTTT.

V and J are TRBV5-1 and TRBJ2-5; TRBD1 aligns across 7 bases. Trimming at V came to 3 bases and at J to 5 bases, leaving 4 bases not matched to a gene. The CDR3 runs to 13 residues. Per germline, CDR1 SGHRS and CDR2 YFSETQ. CDR3 sequence (DNA): TGCGCCAGCAGCTACTACAGGGGTGAGACCCAGTACTTC. It yields the protein CASSYYRGETQYF.

The chain carries TRBV27 and TRBJ1-1; D ambiguous. Germline values: CDR1 MNHEY, CDR2 SMNVEV (reference sequence). Trimming removed 4 bases at V and 5 bases at J, with 11 bases between. The CDR3 contains 13 residues. The CDR3 here is CASSYAARTEAFF. Here the CDR3 DNA reads TGTGCCAGCAGTTATGCCGCACGGACTGAAGCTTTCTTT.

J is TRBJ2-1 and V is TRBV25-1; D not certain. The germline V and J ends were trimmed by 3 bases and 15 bases, with 12 bases remaining between them. Germline V gene sequence: CDR1 MGHDK, CDR2 SYGVNS. The CDR3 contains 11 residues. The CDR3 spells CASSDSRLWFF. Here the CDR3 DNA reads TGTGCCAGCAGTGATTCTCGTTTATGGTTCTTC.

The rearrangement uses TRBV21-1 and TRBJ2-2; TRBD2, the D gene given by the table, was not confirmed from the DNA. TRBV21-1 is reported as a pseudogene. This CDR3 is 16 amino acids long. The CDR3 DNA sequence: TGTGCCAGCAGCGTGATGACGACTAGCGCCCACGGGGAGCTGTTTTTT. Translation: CASSVMTTSAHGELFF.

V gene TRBV4-1 combines with J gene TRBJ2-3; 9 bases agree with TRBD1. CDR3 length: 16 residues. V was clipped by 7 bases and J by 5 bases; unmatched bases: 13. CDR1 and CDR2 from the germline V gene are MGHRA and YSYEKL. CDR3 bases: TGCGCCAGCACAGAACGGACAGGGGCCTTCGTAGATACGCAGTATTTT. This translates into CASTERTGAFVDTQYF.

CDR3 nucleotide sequence: TGTGCCAGCACCGGTCCTGGGGAGACCCAGTACTTC. This codes for CASTGPGETQYF. The chain links TRBV2 to TRBJ2-5; D remains unclear. This CDR3 contains 12 residues. Germline CDR1 reads SNHLY; CDR2 reads FYNNEI. The V end was cut by 7 bases, the J end by 5 bases, with 11 bases between. The full variable domain, with the rest looked up from reference TRBV2 and TRBJ2-5, is EPEVTQTPSHQVTQMGQEVILRCVPISNHLYFYWYRQILGQKVEFLVSFYNNEISEKSEIFDDQFSVERPDGSNFTLKIRSTKLEDSAMYFCASTGPGETQYFGPGTRLLVL.

V gene TRBV9 combines with J gene TRBJ2-3, with 11 bases identical to TRBD2. The germline V gene encodes CDR1 SGDLS and CDR2 YYNGEE. The CDR3 runs to 19 residues. The V gene end was trimmed by 1 base and the J gene end by 3 bases; junction bases not matched to a gene: 13. Here the CDR3 reads CASSVPIAGGPYRTDTQYF. CDR3 bases: TGTGCCAGCAGCGTACCAATAGCGGGAGGGCCGTATAGAACAGATACGCAGTATTTT.

The rearrangement uses TRBV4-1 and TRBJ1-1; unclear D gene. Germline CDR1 MGHRA, CDR2 YSYEKL. This CDR3 contains 13 residues. V lost 0 bases and J lost 11, with 13 bases in between. The CDR3 here is CASSQDYGPRAFF. Here the CDR3 DNA reads TGCGCCAGCAGCCAAGATTACGGCCCCCGGGCTTTCTTT.

This chain links TRBV6-5 with TRBJ2-2; D remains ambiguous. Germline-derived CDR1 and CDR2 are MNHEY and SVGAGI. The CDR3 has 14 amino acids. V lost 2 bases to trimming and J lost 5 bases, with 9 bases between them. The CDR3 nucleotides are TGTGCCAGCAGTTACAAGACTGTAACCGGGGAGCTGTTTTTT. It codes for CASSYKTVTGELFF.

The DNA for the CDR3 is TGTGCCAGCAGCTTGGGGGGGGACCCTATTACTAGTGCGGGCAATGAGCAGTTCTTC. Its protein product is CASSLGGDPITSAGNEQFF. The chain combines TRBV5-4 with TRBJ2-1; a possible D gene is TRBD2 (6 bases). Germline loops: CDR1 SGHNT, CDR2 YYREEE (reference sequence). The ends were cut back, 0 bases at V and 6 bases at J, with 25 bases in the middle. The CDR3 is 19 amino acids.

V is TRBV14 and J is TRBJ2-7; D call uncertain. The germline V gene encodes CDR1 SGHDN and CDR2 FVKESK. The germline V and J ends were trimmed by 0 bases and 0 bases, with 9 bases remaining between them. This CDR3 is built from 15 residues. CDR3 loop: CASSQEGSVSYEQYF. DNA for the CDR3: TGTGCCAGCAGCCAAGAAGGCTCAGTCTCCTACGAGCAGTACTTC.

This chain uses TRBV7-8 with TRBJ2-7; TRBD2 matches 9 bases. The J segment lost 1 base and the V segment lost 1 base, leaving 5 bases of the junction unmatched. The length of the CDR3 is 16 residues. Germline CDR1 is SGHVS and CDR2 is FQNEAQ. In DNA form, the CDR3 reads TGTGCCAGCAGCTTAGATAGCGGGAGTGCTTCCTACGAGCAGTACTTC. Encoded protein: CASSLDSGSASYEQYF.

The chain is built from TRBV7-8 and TRBJ1-1; D not resolved. Germline V gives CDR1 SGHVS, CDR2 FQNEAQ. This CDR3 contains 15 residues. Trimming removed 1 base at V and 0 bases at J, with 9 bases between. CDR3 region: CASSLDYSMNTEAFF. The DNA of the CDR3 is TGTGCCAGCAGCTTAGATTACAGCATGAACACTGAAGCTTTCTTT.

The V call is TRBV13, the J call TRBJ2-5; D remains ambiguous. The CDR3 is made up of 12 amino acids. CDR1 is PRHDT, CDR2 FYEKMQ, per germline (reference sequence). V lost 5 bases to trimming and J lost 2 bases, with 6 bases between them. CDR3 in DNA: TGTGCCAGCAGCAGTCCGCAAGAGACCCAGTACTTC. Protein product: CASSSPQETQYF.

The rearrangement uses TRBV6-1 and TRBJ2-5; D gene ambiguous. The J call is doubtful: the DNA matches TRBJ2-7 better. CDR1 MNHNS and CDR2 SASEGT come from the germline V gene. This CDR3 spans 14 amino acids. The CDR3 DNA follows: TGTGCCAGCAGTGAACTAGGTTTGTCCTACGAGCAGTACTTC. The encoded protein is CASSELGLSYEQYF.

This chain links TRBV10-3 with TRBJ2-3, with 9 bases that match TRBD2. With 3 bases clipped from V and 4 bases from J, the junction kept 8 bases outside the gene matches. The CDR3 is 16 residues long. The V gene's germline CDR1 is ENHRY and CDR2 SYGVKD. CDR3 sequence reads: CAISDSGTSFADTQYF. The CDR3 coding sequence is TGTGCCATCAGTGATTCTGGGACTAGCTTTGCAGATACGCAGTATTTT.

V gene TRBV9 combines with J gene TRBJ2-1, with D possibly matching TRBD2 (5 bases). The ends were cut back, 0 bases at V and 6 bases at J, with 7 bases in the middle. This CDR3 region has 13 residues. Germline V CDR1 and CDR2: SGDLS, YYNGEE. CDR3 nucleotides: TGTGCCAGCAGCGTAGGCGCGGGCAATGAGCAGTTCTTC. Its translation: CASSVGAGNEQFF.

The rearrangement joins TRBV7-9 to TRBJ2-7, with no clear D. From germline, CDR1 is SEHNR and CDR2 FQNEAQ (reference sequence). V was trimmed by 1 base and J by 4 bases, leaving 8 bases between them. The CDR3 length is 13 residues. CDR3 sequence reads: CASSLVEGYEQYF. The CDR3 DNA sequence: TGTGCCAGCAGCTTAGTCGAAGGTTACGAGCAGTACTTC.

This clone was counted a single time. The genes are TRBV6-9 and TRBJ2-1; 8 bases are a match to TRBD2. Germline CDR1 reads MNHGY; CDR2 reads SVAAGI. J lost 6 bases, V lost 3 bases, and 4 bases had no gene match. The CDR3 is 14 amino acids. CDR3 protein: CASSYSTSGNEQFF. CDR3 DNA sequence: TGTGCCAGCAGTTACTCAACTAGCGGCAATGAGCAGTTCTTC.

This chain connects TRBV10-3 to TRBJ2-2; 13 nucleotides match TRBD2. The V segment lost 3 bases and the J segment 7 bases; nucleotides outside the gene matches: 2. Per germline, CDR1 ENHRY and CDR2 SYGVKD. The CDR3 covers 15 residues. CDR3 sequence: CAISDGTSGNGELFF. Here the CDR3 DNA reads TGTGCCATCAGTGACGGGACTAGCGGGAACGGGGAGCTGTTTTTT.

This clone appeared once. The genes are TRBV2 and TRBJ2-5, with 13 bases identical to TRBD2. V dropped 3 bases and J dropped 1; count of bases not matched to a gene: 5. The CDR3 loop spans 17 amino acids. From germline, CDR1 is SNHLY and CDR2 FYNNEI. The CDR3, as DNA: TGTGCCAGCAGTGAGAGAGGGACTAGCGGGGCCCAAGAGACCCAGTACTTC. Translating it yields CASSERGTSGAQETQYF.

This clone was detected once. This chain joins TRBV4-2 and TRBJ2-7, with a tentative D call TRBD2 (5 bases). The CDR3 extends over 14 amino acids. Germline loops: CDR1 LGHNA, CDR2 YNFKEQ. V was cut by 4 bases and J by 2 bases, with 12 bases left in between. The chain's CDR3 is CASSPLRGPYEQYF. CDR3 in DNA: TGTGCCAGCAGCCCCCTCCGCGGGCCCTACGAGCAGTACTTC.

The chain joins TRBV10-1 to TRBJ2-7, with D possibly TRBD2 on 6 matching bases. The CDR3 is 15 residues long. Per the germline V gene, CDR1 is WNHNN and CDR2 is SYGVQD (reference sequence). The V gene lost 3 bases and the J gene lost 2 bases, with 14 bases spanning the gap. The CDR3 DNA reads TGCGCCAGCAGTGAAACCGGGACTGGAGCCTACGAGCAGTACTTC. It specifies CASSETGTGAYEQYF.

The chain recombines TRBV7-9 with TRBJ2-1, with 9 bases lining up with TRBD2. This CDR3 has 15 residues. Germline V gene data show CDR1 as SEHNR and CDR2 as FQNEAQ (reference sequence). The trim removed 4 bases at V and 4 bases at J, leaving 5 bases unmatched. CDR3 nucleotide sequence: TGTGCCAGCAGCTGGCTAGCGGGGCTATACAATGAGCAGTTCTTC. Amino acids: CASSWLAGLYNEQFF. Complete variable domain (other parts from reference TRBV7-9 and TRBJ2-1): DTGVSQNPRHKITKRGQNVTFRCDPISEHNRLYWYRQTLGQGPEFLTYFQNEAQLEKSRLLSDRFSAERPKGSFSTLEIQRTEQGDSAMYLCASSWLAGLYNEQFFGPGTRLTVL.